Included here is one TCR beta chain sequence, with context. The protocol was immunoSEQ multiplex PCR, while the TCRdb copy is restricted to in-frame clones and leaves out a portion. The sample gives some 160,000 clones, around 81% of which show up once; around 5% is in the top ten. These data originate in a study of blood T cell repertoires in COVID-19. Germline trimming cut 4 bases from V and 7 bases from J; bases unmatched to any gene: 6. The CDR3 has 14 residues. Germline V gives CDR1 MNHEY, CDR2 SVGEGT. This clonotype was obtained from a woman aged 45-65 years with acute or convalescent COVID-19. The sequenced material came from peripheral blood. V gene TRBV6-2 or TRBV6-3 combines with J gene TRBJ1-4; TRBD1 matches 7 bases. The DNA for the CDR3 is TGTGCCAGCAGTTCCGGACAGGACGGTGAAAAACTGTTTTTT. It specifies CASSSGQDGEKLFF.